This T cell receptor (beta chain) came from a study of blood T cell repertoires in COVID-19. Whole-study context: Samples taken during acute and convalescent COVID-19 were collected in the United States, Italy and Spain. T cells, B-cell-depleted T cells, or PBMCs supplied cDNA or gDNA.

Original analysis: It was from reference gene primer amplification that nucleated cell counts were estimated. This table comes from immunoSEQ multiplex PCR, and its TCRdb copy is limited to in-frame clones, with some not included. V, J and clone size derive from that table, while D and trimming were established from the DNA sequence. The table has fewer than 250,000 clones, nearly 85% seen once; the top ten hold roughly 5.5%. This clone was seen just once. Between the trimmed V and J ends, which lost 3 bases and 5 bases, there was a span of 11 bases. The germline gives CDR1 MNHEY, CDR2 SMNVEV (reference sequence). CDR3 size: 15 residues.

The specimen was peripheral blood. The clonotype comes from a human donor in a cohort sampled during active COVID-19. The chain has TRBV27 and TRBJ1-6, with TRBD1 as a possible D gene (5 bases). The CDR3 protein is CASSFRQFNNSPLHF. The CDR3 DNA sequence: TGTGCCAGCAGTTTCCGACAGTTCAATAATTCACCCCTCCACTTT.